This TCR beta chain emerged from a study of CD8+ T cells in alopecia areata. Study-level results: Possibly as an HLA-related effect, TCR sharing across patients appeared less clear than in mice. Treatment with tofacitinib significantly lowered scalp clonality and reduced expanded CD8+ clones among the top 100.

It was cDNA, reverse transcribed from extracted RNA, that served as the sequencing template. Libraries were prepared by immunoSEQ multiplex PCR; TCRdb keeps only in-frame clonotypes and omits some of them. Of tens of thousands of clones listed, over 25% are singletons. Germline V lookup: CDR1 SGHAT, CDR2 FQNNGV. CDR3 length: 15 residues. Trimming removed 2 bases at V and 4 bases at J, with 12 bases between. As to treatment: oral pan-JAK inhibitor, 5-10 mg twice daily. Researchers took lesional scalp punch biopsies and peripheral blood from people who were alopecia areata patients. Points on this clone: Its antigen remains unknown.

The clonotype originates from a human donor with alopecia areata. This material consisted of CD8+ T cells sorted from blood, taken at week 4, from a patient treated with tofacitinib. This sequence joins TRBV11-2 and TRBJ2-1; unclear D gene. CDR3 coding DNA: TGTGCCAGCAGCTTATTAGCTAGGGTGTACAATGAGCAGTTCTTC. Translating it yields CASSLLARVYNEQFF.